A selection of T cell receptor beta chains follows, all from one sample in a study of cytomegalovirus exposure and HLA in healthy donors. Generated by immunoSEQ multiplex PCR, the TCRdb table keeps only in-frame clones and is missing some. The table shows about 64,000 clones, with about 61% occurring only once. What was sequenced was PBMCs. These receptors were collected from a woman between 50 and 59 years old in good health and CMV-seronegative. Each CDR3 is given with its conserved first and last residue. The order of the fields is J gene, D gene, CDR3 length, clone size, V gene, CDR3 DNA, CDR3 protein. The D gene is left open where the match is weak. Only part of the rows carry a size: once, few, many, or a class if the clone is expanded.

j_call: TRBJ2-5; d_call: TRBD1; cdr3_length: 14; clone_size: -; v_call: TRBV29-1; cdr3_nt: TGCAGCGCGAGGGACAGGGCGCTCCAAGAGACCCAGTACTTC; cdr3_aa: CSARDRALQETQYF
j_call: TRBJ1-6; d_call: -; cdr3_length: 15; clone_size: few; v_call: TRBV9; cdr3_nt: TGTGCCAGCAGCGTAGCGCCGGGACAAGGCTCACCCCTCCACTTT; cdr3_aa: CASSVAPGQGSPLHF
j_call: TRBJ2-7; d_call: -; cdr3_length: 14; clone_size: few; v_call: TRBV5-1; cdr3_nt: TGCGCCAGCAGCTTGGGCGCCTCGGGGTACGAGCAGTACTTC; cdr3_aa: CASSLGASGYEQYF
j_call: TRBJ1-2; d_call: TRBD1; cdr3_length: 13; clone_size: -; v_call: TRBV6-5; cdr3_nt: TGTGCCAGCAGCCTGACAGGGACCTATGGCTACACCTTC; cdr3_aa: CASSLTGTYGYTF
j_call: TRBJ1-5; d_call: TRBD1; cdr3_length: 15; clone_size: -; v_call: TRBV7-2; cdr3_nt: TGTGCCAGCAGCTTAACCGGGACAGTAGAGCAGCCCCAGCATTTT; cdr3_aa: CASSLTGTVEQPQHF
j_call: TRBJ1-1; d_call: TRBD1; cdr3_length: 14; clone_size: -; v_call: TRBV7-6; cdr3_nt: TGTGCCAGCAGCTTAGAGCAGGGGGGTTCTGAAGCTTTCTTT; cdr3_aa: CASSLEQGGSEAFF
j_call: TRBJ2-3; d_call: -; cdr3_length: 16; clone_size: -; v_call: TRBV27; cdr3_nt: TGTGCCAGCAGTTTATCCGCAGTTATTAGCACAGATACGCAGTATTTT; cdr3_aa: CASSLSAVISTDTQYF
j_call: TRBJ2-7; d_call: -; cdr3_length: 14; clone_size: few; v_call: TRBV7-9; cdr3_nt: TGTGCCAGCAGCCTCCAGGGGGGCTCCTACGAGCAGTACTTC; cdr3_aa: CASSLQGGSYEQYF
j_call: TRBJ1-1; d_call: TRBD1; cdr3_length: 16; clone_size: -; v_call: TRBV30; cdr3_nt: TGTGCCTGGAGTGTACTACAGGGGGCTTTGTACACTGAAGCTTTCTTT; cdr3_aa: CAWSVLQGALYTEAFF
j_call: TRBJ2-7; d_call: -; cdr3_length: 16; clone_size: -; v_call: TRBV6-5; cdr3_nt: TGTGCCAGCAGTTACTCCGGGGGAATAGGCGCCTACGAGCAGTACTTC; cdr3_aa: CASSYSGGIGAYEQYF
j_call: TRBJ1-5; d_call: -; cdr3_length: 16; clone_size: few; v_call: TRBV5-1; cdr3_nt: TGCGCCAGCAGCTTGGGGCAGGGAGGCTTGAATCAGCCCCAGCATTTT; cdr3_aa: CASSLGQGGLNQPQHF
j_call: TRBJ2-5; d_call: -; cdr3_length: 15; clone_size: -; v_call: TRBV15; cdr3_nt: TGTGCCACCAGCAGAGACCTGACACCCCAAGAGACCCAGTACTTC; cdr3_aa: CATSRDLTPQETQYF
j_call: TRBJ1-4; d_call: TRBD1; cdr3_length: 11; clone_size: -; v_call: TRBV29-1; cdr3_nt: TGCAGCGGACAGGGTGGCGAAAAACTGTTTTTT; cdr3_aa: CSGQGGEKLFF
j_call: TRBJ1-5; d_call: TRBD1; cdr3_length: 12; clone_size: -; v_call: TRBV28; cdr3_nt: TGTGCCAGCAGACAGGGGGATCAGCCCCAGCATTTT; cdr3_aa: CASRQGDQPQHF
j_call: TRBJ1-1; d_call: TRBD1; cdr3_length: 16; clone_size: -; v_call: TRBV13; cdr3_nt: TGTGCCAGCAGCCCCATAGGGACAGCCGGGAACACTGAAGCTTTCTTT; cdr3_aa: CASSPIGTAGNTEAFF
j_call: TRBJ2-7; d_call: TRBD1; cdr3_length: 13; clone_size: -; v_call: TRBV6-6; cdr3_nt: TGTGCCAGCAACCGGGACAGGGATTACGAGCAGTACTTC; cdr3_aa: CASNRDRDYEQYF
j_call: TRBJ1-1; d_call: -; cdr3_length: 15; clone_size: -; v_call: TRBV5-1; cdr3_nt: TGCGCCAGCAGCTTGCACGCCAGAAGCGGCACTGAAGCTTTCTTT; cdr3_aa: CASSLHARSGTEAFF
j_call: TRBJ2-2; d_call: TRBD1; cdr3_length: 16; clone_size: -; v_call: TRBV7-9; cdr3_nt: TGTGCCAGCACCCCACAGGACAGGATTAACACCGGGGAGCTGTTTTTT; cdr3_aa: CASTPQDRINTGELFF
j_call: TRBJ2-7; d_call: TRBD2; cdr3_length: 15; clone_size: -; v_call: TRBV5-4; cdr3_nt: TGTGCCAGCAGCTTAGGATGGAGCGGGAGGGGCGAGCAGTACTTC; cdr3_aa: CASSLGWSGRGEQYF
j_call: TRBJ1-2; d_call: TRBD1; cdr3_length: 14; clone_size: -; v_call: TRBV18; cdr3_nt: TGTGCCAGCTCACCAGGGACAGGGGAGCATGGCTACACCTTC; cdr3_aa: CASSPGTGEHGYTF
j_call: TRBJ2-1; d_call: TRBD1; cdr3_length: 18; clone_size: -; v_call: TRBV4-1; cdr3_nt: TGCGCCAGCAGCCAAGTTATCGCGAGGGACAGGGGGCGTGATGAGCAGTTCTTC; cdr3_aa: CASSQVIARDRGRDEQFF
j_call: TRBJ2-7; d_call: TRBD1; cdr3_length: 18; clone_size: -; v_call: TRBV5-6; cdr3_nt: TGTGCCAGCAGCGCCACCCTGACCGGGACAGGGTTTTACTACGAGCAGTACTTC; cdr3_aa: CASSATLTGTGFYYEQYF
j_call: TRBJ2-5; d_call: TRBD1; cdr3_length: 15; clone_size: -; v_call: TRBV4-2; cdr3_nt: TGTGCCAGCAGCTCACCGGGACAGGGTAAGGAGACCCAGTACTTC; cdr3_aa: CASSSPGQGKETQYF
j_call: TRBJ2-7; d_call: TRBD1; cdr3_length: 17; clone_size: once; v_call: TRBV28; cdr3_nt: TGTGCCAGCAGTTTATATGTAACAGGGGGAAACTCCTACGAGCAGTACTTC; cdr3_aa: CASSLYVTGGNSYEQYF
j_call: TRBJ2-1; d_call: -; cdr3_length: 13; clone_size: -; v_call: TRBV6-5; cdr3_nt: TGTGCCAGCAGTTACTCACAGGAAGATGAGCAGTTCTTC; cdr3_aa: CASSYSQEDEQFF
j_call: TRBJ1-1; d_call: -; cdr3_length: 13; clone_size: -; v_call: TRBV6-5; cdr3_nt: TGTGCCAGCAGCAACAGGGCAAACACTGAAGCTTTCTTT; cdr3_aa: CASSNRANTEAFF
j_call: TRBJ1-2; d_call: TRBD1; cdr3_length: 12; clone_size: once; v_call: TRBV19; cdr3_nt: TGTGCCAGTAGGCTACAGGGGAATGGCTACACCTTC; cdr3_aa: CASRLQGNGYTF
j_call: TRBJ2-1; d_call: TRBD2; cdr3_length: 14; clone_size: -; v_call: TRBV19; cdr3_nt: TGTGCCAGTAGTAGTAGCGGGGCGTTTGCTGAGCAGTTCTTC; cdr3_aa: CASSSSGAFAEQFF
j_call: TRBJ1-2; d_call: -; cdr3_length: 15; clone_size: once; v_call: TRBV9; cdr3_nt: TGTGCCAGCAGCCCCTCTGGTTGGGGAGACGATGGCTACACCTTC; cdr3_aa: CASSPSGWGDDGYTF